The rows below give T cell receptor beta chains drawn from one sample of a study of CD8+CD57+ T cells in acquired aplastic anemia. TCRdb re-derived calls from the reads in MiXCR, one entry per CDR3 protein. The profile shows a few hundred thousand distinct CDR3 sequences, approximately 32% of them singletons. The sequenced sample consisted of sorted CD4+, CD8+, or CD8+CD57+ T cells (not recorded which) from PBMCs. These receptors were taken from a human donor with aplastic anemia. Both conserved end residues are part of each CDR3. A D gene is named only where the DNA matches it firmly. Part of the rows lack a size; the others show once, few, many or a class for expanded clones.

v_gene	d_gene	j_gene	abundance	CDR3nt	CDR3aa
TRBV19	.	TRBJ2-2	.	TGTGCCAGTACAAAGGCTAGGGGGATCAACACCGGGGAGCTGTTTTTT	CASTKARGINTGELFF
TRBV19	TRBD1	TRBJ2-7	many	TGTGCCAGTAGTACCACGACAGGGACCTACGAGCAGTACTTC	CASSTTTGTYEQYF
TRBV7-9	.	TRBJ2-5	.	TGTGCCAGCAGCTTCGTTATGGACAAACGGGGAGAGACCCAGTACTTC	CASSFVMDKRGETQYF
TRBV20-1	TRBD2	TRBJ2-7	few	TGCAGTGCTAGAGATACGGCTAGCGGGCCCTCCTACGAGCAGTACTTC	CSARDTASGPSYEQYF
TRBV9	.	TRBJ2-5	few	TGTGCCAGCAGCGTAGAACTAGGACAAGAGACCCAGTACTTC	CASSVELGQETQYF
TRBV15	.	TRBJ1-3	.	TGTGCCACCAGCAGAGATACGGTTATTCGTGGCTACTCTGGAAACACCATATATTTT	CATSRDTVIRGYSGNTIYF
TRBV20-1	TRBD2	TRBJ2-1	.	TGCAGTGCTGGCAAGCGGGGGAGAAACAATGAGCAGTTCTTC	CSAGKRGRNNEQFF
TRBV5-1	TRBD1	TRBJ1-2	few	TGCGCCAGCAGCTTAACAGGGGGCGACTTTCATGGCTACACCTTC	CASSLTGGDFHGYTF
TRBV25-1	.	TRBJ1-2	.	TGTGCCAGCGTTGAACGGGCCGGCCTAGGCTACACCTTC	CASVERAGLGYTF
TRBV15	TRBD1	TRBJ1-6	few	TGTGCCACCAGCAGAGGGGGACAGGGAACACCCCTCCACTTT	CATSRGGQGTPLHF
TRBV7-6	.	TRBJ2-7	many	TGTGCCAGCAGCCCGGGGGTGGGAGGCTACGAGCAGTACTTC	CASSPGVGGYEQYF
TRBV3-1	.	TRBJ1-2	many	TGTGCCAGCAGCAGGACAGAAGGTGGCTACACCTTC	CASSRTEGGYTF
TRBV7-2	.	TRBJ1-6	many	TGTGCCAGCAGCTTCCCGACACTTACTAATTCACCCCTCCACTTT	CASSFPTLTNSPLHF
TRBV19	.	TRBJ2-1	.	TGTGCCAGTAGTATAGAAATAGGAGCCCAGTTCTTC	CASSIEIGAQFF
TRBV12-3/TRBV12-4	.	TRBJ2-7	few	TGTGCCAGCAGTTTATTAGTCGGGGCAGGGGACGAGCAGTACTTC	CASSLLVGAGDEQYF
TRBV19	.	TRBJ2-1	.	TGTGCCAGGGCATCTCGGGCCAGTACCTACAATGAGCAGTTCTTC	CARASRASTYNEQFF
TRBV2	.	TRBJ2-1	many	TGTGCCAGCAGAAGACAAGACAATGAGCAGTTCTTC	CASRRQDNEQFF
TRBV7-2	.	TRBJ2-7	.	TGTGCCAGCAGTCTAAGGGGCAACAACTACGAGCAGTACTTC	CASSLRGNNYEQYF
TRBV9	TRBD2	TRBJ2-3	.	TGTGCCAGCAGCGTTTATAGCGGGGTTTTAGTAGATACGCAGTATTTT	CASSVYSGVLVDTQYF
TRBV20-1	TRBD1	TRBJ2-7	.	TGCAGTGCTAGACCCGGACAGGGGGTTTCTCGGTACGAGCAGTACTTC	CSARPGQGVSRYEQYF
TRBV3-1	.	TRBJ2-3	few	TGTGCCAGCAGCCAAGGGCGGGGTACGACAGATACGCAGTATTTT	CASSQGRGTTDTQYF
TRBV10-3	.	TRBJ2-2	.	TGTGCCATCAGCCACTCGACAGCACAGAATACCGGGGAGCTGCTTTTT	CAISHSTAQNTGELLF
TRBV27	.	TRBJ2-7	.	TGTGCCAGCAGTTTTAAGTTCGCAGGGAGCGGATCCTACGAGCAGTACTTC	CASSFKFAGSGSYEQYF
TRBV25-1	TRBD2	TRBJ2-1	few	TGTGCCAGCAGTGACCAGCGGGGGAATGAGCAGTTCTTC	CASSDQRGNEQFF
TRBV6-2/TRBV6-3	.	TRBJ1-5	.	TGTGCCAGCAGCAAACCTTTAGGGTCACCTTATCAGCCCCAGCATTTT	CASSKPLGSPYQPQHF
TRBV14	.	TRBJ2-7	many	TGTGCCAGCAGCCAAGATCTGACGTGGTACGAGCAGTACTTC	CASSQDLTWYEQYF
TRBV5-4	.	TRBJ2-7	few	TGTGCCAGCAGCCAGGACACATCCCACTACGAGCAGTACTTC	CASSQDTSHYEQYF
TRBV12-3/TRBV12-4	TRBD1	TRBJ1-2	many	TGTGCCAGCAGTGGGGGACAGATCTATGGCTACACCTTC	CASSGGQIYGYTF
TRBV6-2/TRBV6-3	.	TRBJ1-1	.	TGTGCCAGCAGTCTTAGGGCCGAGTATACAGCTTTCTTT	CASSLRAEYTAFF
TRBV6-1	.	TRBJ2-7	.	TGTGCCAGCGGCAGACAGACAGCACCCACGTCTGTGCAGTACTTC	CASGRQTAPTSVQYF
TRBV24-1	.	TRBJ2-1	many	TGTGCCACCAGTGATTCCAGGACCACCGGTAATGAGCAGTTCTTC	CATSDSRTTGNEQFF
TRBV11-2	.	TRBJ2-1	.	TGTGCCAACAGACAGGTCGGGGGGACCCCCGGCAATGAGCAGTTCTTC	CANRQVGGTPGNEQFF
TRBV5-1	.	TRBJ2-5	.	TGCGCCAGCAGCTTGGGTGGGCGGAGACAAGAGACCCAGTACTTC	CASSLGGRRQETQYF
TRBV2	TRBD2	TRBJ2-5	.	TGTGCCGGCAGTCGACTAGCGGGGGGACGACAAGAGACCCAGTACTTC	CAGSRLAGGRQETQYF
TRBV19	.	TRBJ2-7	.	TGTGCCAGTAGTCGGACGGGGGCCAACAATGAGCAGTACTTC	CASSRTGANNEQYF